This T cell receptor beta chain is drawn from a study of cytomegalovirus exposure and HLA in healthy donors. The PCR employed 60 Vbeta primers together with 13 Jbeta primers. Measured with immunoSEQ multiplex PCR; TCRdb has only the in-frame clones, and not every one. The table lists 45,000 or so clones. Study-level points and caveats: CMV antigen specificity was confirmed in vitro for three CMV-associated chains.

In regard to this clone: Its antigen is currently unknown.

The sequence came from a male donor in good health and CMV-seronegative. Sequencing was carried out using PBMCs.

CDR3 in amino acids: CASSLEGVRSYEQYF. The CDR3 nucleotides read TGTGCCAGCAGCTTGGAAGGGGTAAGGTCCTACGAGCAGTACTTC. This rearrangement joins TRBV5-4 to TRBJ2-7; tentative D call: TRBD1 (5 bases). Trimming pared 0 bases from V and 1 base from J, leaving 11 bases between. Germline lookup yields CDR1 SGHNT and CDR2 YYREEE (reference sequence). This CDR3 has 15 residues. Filled out from reference TRBV5-4 and TRBJ2-7, the complete variable domain reads ETGVTQSPTHLIKTRGQQVTLRCSSQSGHNTVSWYQQALGQGPQFIFQYYREEENGRGNFPPRFSGLQFPNYSSELNVNALELDDSALYLCASSLEGVRSYEQYFGPGTRLTVT.